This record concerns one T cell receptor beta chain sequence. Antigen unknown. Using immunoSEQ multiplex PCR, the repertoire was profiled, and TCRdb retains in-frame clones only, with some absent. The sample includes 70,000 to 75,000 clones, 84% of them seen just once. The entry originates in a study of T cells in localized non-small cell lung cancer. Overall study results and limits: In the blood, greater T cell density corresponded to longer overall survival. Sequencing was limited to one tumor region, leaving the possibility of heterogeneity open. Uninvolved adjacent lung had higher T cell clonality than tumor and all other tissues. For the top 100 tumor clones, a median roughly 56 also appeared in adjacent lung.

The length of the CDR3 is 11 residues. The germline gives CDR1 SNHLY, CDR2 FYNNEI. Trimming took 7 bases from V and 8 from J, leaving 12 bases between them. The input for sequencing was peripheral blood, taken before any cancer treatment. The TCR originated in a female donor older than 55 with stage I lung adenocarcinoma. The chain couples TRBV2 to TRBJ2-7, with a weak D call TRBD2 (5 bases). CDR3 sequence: CASTGNSKQYF. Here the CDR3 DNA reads TGTGCCAGCACGGGGAACTCGAAGCAGTACTTC.